This T cell receptor (beta chain) originates from a study of blood T cells in healthy people across ages. Study conclusions and caveats: With unsorted PBMCs, a conclusive comparison of naive versus antigen-experienced cells was not possible. Versus aged donors, long-lived donors had higher diversity and more naive CD4+ cells.

Trimming pared 2 bases from V and 0 bases from J, leaving 8 bases between. The germline gives CDR1 SNHLY, CDR2 FYNNEI. This CDR3 has 16 amino acids. Samples had at least 7 million PBMCs isolated from them. This clonotype was observed a few times. Its antigen is unknown. Next came a second PCR, run for about 6 to 12 cycles, which used a sample-barcoded 5' primer along with a J-beta primer mix. A tag from a template-switch adaptor with 12 random nucleotides marked each cDNA molecule. TCRdb reprocessed the 5' RACE reads via MiXCR and lists one record per CDR3 protein. The table lists approximately 800,000 distinct CDR3 sequences, approximately 35% of them singletons.

Sequenced material: blood. The receptor was isolated from a young man in good health. The gene calls are TRBV2 and TRBJ1-6; no clear D gene. Here the CDR3 reads CASSEQRTSYNSPLHF. The CDR3 coding sequence is TGTGCCAGCAGTGAACAGCGGACCTCCTATAATTCACCCCTCCACTTT.